Listed here are 4 T cell receptor beta chains from one sample, sequenced in a study of T-cell reconstitution after alpha-beta-depleted transplantation in children. A library of TCRbeta sequences, prepared with unique molecular identifiers, was generated. TCRdb processed the PCR reads anew with MiXCR; each CDR3 protein has one entry. Of around 440,000 distinct CDR3 sequences listed, more than 9% are singletons. Sequencing used PBMCs, obtained before TCRalphabeta/CD19-depleted stem cell transplant. The receptors come from a child under 10 years old with inherited bone marrow failure, due to receive a stem cell transplant.

This clonotype occurred many times. The genes are TRBV12-3 or TRBV12-4 and TRBJ2-6; no firm D call. Trimming removed 4 bases at V and 2 bases at J, with 6 bases between. This CDR3 is built from 14 residues. The CDR3 reads CASSWVTGANVLTF. Here the CDR3 DNA reads TGTGCCAGCAGTTGGGTAACTGGGGCCAACGTCCTGACTTTC.

This clonotype was observed many times. This chain joins TRBV7-8 and TRBJ2-1; D is possibly TRBD1 or TRBD2 (5 bases each). This CDR3 has 16 residues. Trimming left V 1 base short and J 2 bases short, with 12 bases between. CDR1 and CDR2 from the germline V gene are SGHVS and FQNEAQ. The CDR3 loop reads CASSLVGSGPYNEQFF. The CDR3 DNA sequence: TGTGCCAGCAGCTTAGTCGGGTCGGGGCCCTACAATGAGCAGTTCTTC.

The table lists this clonotype with many counts. The CDR3 is CASSYLAGTQETQYF. The CDR3 DNA follows: TGTGCCAGCAGTTACCTAGCGGGAACTCAAGAGACCCAGTACTTC. The chain has TRBV6-2 or TRBV6-3 and TRBJ2-5, with 9 bases fitting TRBD2. CDR1 and CDR2 (germline): MNHEY, SVGEGT. The junction had 3 bases not matched to a gene; V was cut back by 2 bases and J by 2 bases. The CDR3 contains 15 residues.

This clonotype was recorded many times. V and J are TRBV28 and TRBJ2-1; 8 bases agree with TRBD1. This CDR3 region has 14 residues. V lost 6 bases, J lost 3 bases, and 4 bases stayed unmatched. CDR1 is MDHEN, CDR2 SYDVKM, per germline. The CDR3 bases are TGTGCCAGCAGGGGGACAGGACACTACAATGAGCAGTTCTTC. It yields the protein CASRGTGHYNEQFF.